Below, one T cell receptor beta chain is given with its context. Its target is unknown. The data originate from a study of Tregs in tolerant kidney transplant recipients. Mixed chimerism was transient after nonmyeloablative marrow transplants from related graft donors. Unstimulated regulatory T cells (CD4+CD25+CD127-), CD4+CD25- non-regulatory cells, CD4 and CD8 cells were FACS-sorted from thawed PBMCs. Study-wide findings and caveats: Validation in larger populations is needed because few patients were studied. This study did not directly address biological reproducibility.

Using immunoSEQ multiplex PCR, the repertoire was profiled, and TCRdb retains in-frame clones only, with some absent. This sample's table reports about 6,000 clones. The specimen comprised CD8+ T cells from blood (PBMCs), sampled 12 months after the transplant. This TCR came from a human patient who received a combined kidney and bone marrow transplant. The graft donor may have given rise to some T cells.

The covered CDR3 bases are TGTGCCAGCTCACCGACAGGACTCTACGAG. This translates into CASSPTGLYE. The complete CDR3 sequence is CASSPTGLYEQYF. The genes are TRBV18 and TRBJ2-7; D might be TRBD1 (6 bases). Sequencing ends 3 residues short of the CDR3 end; the germline J gene provides the rest. CDR1 and CDR2 (germline): KGHSH, LQKENI. V was clipped by 3 bases and J by 3 bases, with 9 bases between them. CDR3 length: 13 residues.